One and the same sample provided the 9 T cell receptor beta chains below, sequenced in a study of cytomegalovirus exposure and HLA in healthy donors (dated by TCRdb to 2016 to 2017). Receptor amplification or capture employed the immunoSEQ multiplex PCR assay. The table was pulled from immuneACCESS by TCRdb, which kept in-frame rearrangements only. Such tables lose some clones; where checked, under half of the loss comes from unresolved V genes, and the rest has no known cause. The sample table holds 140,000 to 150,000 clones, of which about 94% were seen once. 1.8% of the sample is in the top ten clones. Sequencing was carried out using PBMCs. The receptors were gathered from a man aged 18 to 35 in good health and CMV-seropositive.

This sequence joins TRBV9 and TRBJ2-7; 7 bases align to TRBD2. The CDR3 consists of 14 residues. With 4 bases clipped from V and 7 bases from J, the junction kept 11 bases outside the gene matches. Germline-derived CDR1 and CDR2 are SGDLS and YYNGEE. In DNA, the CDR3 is TGTGCCAGCAGCCCCTCGGCCGTCGGGGGGGAGCAGTACTTC. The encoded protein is CASSPSAVGGEQYF.

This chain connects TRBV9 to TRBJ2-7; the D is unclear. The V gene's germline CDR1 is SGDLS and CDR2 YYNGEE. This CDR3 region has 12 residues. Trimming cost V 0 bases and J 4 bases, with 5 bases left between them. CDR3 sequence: CASSVGGYEQYF. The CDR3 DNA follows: TGTGCCAGCAGCGTAGGCGGATACGAGCAGTACTTC.

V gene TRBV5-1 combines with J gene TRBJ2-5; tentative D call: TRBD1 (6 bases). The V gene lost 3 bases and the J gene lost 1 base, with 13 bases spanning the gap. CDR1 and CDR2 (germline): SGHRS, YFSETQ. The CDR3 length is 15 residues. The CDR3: CASSSAGTTQETQYF. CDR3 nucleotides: TGCGCCAGCAGCTCTGCCGGGACAACCCAAGAGACCCAGTACTTC. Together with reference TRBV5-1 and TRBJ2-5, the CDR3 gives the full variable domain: KAGVTQTPRYLIKTRGQQVTLSCSPISGHRSVSWYQQTPGQGLQFLFEYFSETQRNKGNFPGRFSGRQFSNSRSEMNVSTLELGDSALYLCASSSAGTTQETQYFGPGTRLLVL.

CDR3 DNA: TGTGCCAGCAGGTCCGGGGGAGAGGGTTCCTACGAGCAGTACTTC. Encoded protein: CASRSGGEGSYEQYF. The chain employs TRBV6-5 and TRBJ2-7, with D tentatively TRBD2 (6 bases). The CDR3 is 15 residues long. V lost 6 bases, J lost 1 base, and 16 bases lay in between. Germline V gives CDR1 MNHEY, CDR2 SVGAGI.

The CDR3 nucleotides are TGTGCCAGCAGCTTTGGGACTAGCGGCAATGAGCAGTTCTTC. Protein product: CASSFGTSGNEQFF. This chain joins TRBV7-9 and TRBJ2-1, with 11 nucleotides matching TRBD2. Germline V gene lookup returns CDR1 SEHNR and CDR2 FQNEAQ (reference sequence). The length of the CDR3 is 14 residues. The V segment lost 3 bases and the J segment 6 bases; nucleotides outside the gene matches: 1.

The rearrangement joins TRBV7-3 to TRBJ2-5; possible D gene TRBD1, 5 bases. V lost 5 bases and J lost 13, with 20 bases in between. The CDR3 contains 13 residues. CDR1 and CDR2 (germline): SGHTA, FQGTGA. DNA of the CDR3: TGTGCCAGCAGCCCCTATCATCCAGGGCCCATGTACTTC. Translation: CASSPYHPGPMYF.

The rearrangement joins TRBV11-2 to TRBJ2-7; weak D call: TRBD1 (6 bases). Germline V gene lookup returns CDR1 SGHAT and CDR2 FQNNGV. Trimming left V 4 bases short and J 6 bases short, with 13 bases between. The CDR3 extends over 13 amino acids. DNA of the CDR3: TGTGCCAGCAGCTCGGACAGAGCGTCCGAGCAGTACTTC. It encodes CASSSDRASEQYF.

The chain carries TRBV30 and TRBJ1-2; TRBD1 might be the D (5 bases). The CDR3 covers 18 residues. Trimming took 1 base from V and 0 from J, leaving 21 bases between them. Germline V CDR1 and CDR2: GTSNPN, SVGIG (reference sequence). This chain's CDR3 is CAWSGLGLRKLANYGYTF. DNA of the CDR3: TGTGCCTGGAGTGGATTGGGACTGCGGAAGTTAGCTAACTATGGCTACACCTTC.

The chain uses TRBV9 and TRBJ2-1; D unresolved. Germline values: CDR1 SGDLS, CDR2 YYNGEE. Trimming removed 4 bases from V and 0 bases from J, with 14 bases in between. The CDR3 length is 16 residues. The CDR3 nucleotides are TGTGCCAGCAGCTTCCGATCCTCTAGCTCCTACAATGAGCAGTTCTTC. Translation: CASSFRSSSSYNEQFF.